This T cell receptor (beta chain) was recorded in a study of T cell repertoires in cytomegalovirus infection. Study at large: Shared public TCR beta signatures pointed to both CMV infection and a matching HLA type. Study outcomes and limitations: The ex vivo response showed dominance by HLA-C-restricted CMV-specific TCR beta clonotypes. Cumulative public TCR beta family frequency identified carriers of CMV plus the relevant HLA.

As for this clonotype: As yet, its antigen is unknown.

MiXCR, run by TCRdb on the reads, gives a single entry per CDR3 protein. The sample has some 400,000 distinct CDR3 sequences, 15% to 20% seen once. Germline V CDR1 and CDR2: DFQATT, SNEGSKA (reference sequence). The CDR3 spans 15 residues. J was trimmed by 6 bases and V by 5 bases; bases with no gene match: 9. The receptor was isolated from a human donor in good health (CMV status not recorded). Some clones in this sample may be carry-over from other donors' samples. The V call is TRBV20-1, the J call TRBJ1-5; TRBD1 agrees at 11 bases. The source material was PBMCs. CDR3 sequence: CSADSDRGRGQPQHF. CDR3 coding DNA: TGCAGTGCTGACTCGGACAGGGGGCGCGGTCAGCCCCAGCATTTT.